Listed below are T cell receptor beta chains from one sample, sequenced in a study of control samples from healthy donors and cancer patients. The protocol was immunoSEQ multiplex PCR, while the TCRdb copy is restricted to in-frame clones and leaves out a portion. The data contain 130,000 or so clones, around 90% of them singletons. Sequencing was performed on blood. These receptors came from a man aged 18 to 29 in good health. CDR3s include the opening cysteine and the closing phenylalanine or tryptophan. D genes are given only for firm matches. Part of the rows lack a size; the others show once, few, many or a class for expanded clones.

cdr3_aa,cdr3_nt,j_call,v_call,d_call,clone_size
CASSIGGGPGGYTF,TGTGCCAGTAGTATAGGAGGAGGGCCCGGCGGCTACACCTTC,TRBJ1-2,TRBV19,-,-
CASSQAGFGPPPIIVETQYF,TGTGCCAGCAGCCAAGCCGGTTTCGGTCCGCCCCCCATTATAGTGGAGACCCAGTACTTC,TRBJ2-5,TRBV14,-,once
CASSLSLETQYF,TGTGCCAGCAGTCTCTCATTAGAGACCCAGTACTTC,TRBJ2-5,TRBV2,-,-
CASSTITRVLTSGGLNSTDTQYF,TGTGCCAGCAGCACAATCACCAGGGTCTTGACTAGCGGGGGGCTTAATAGCACAGATACGCAGTATTTT,TRBJ2-3,TRBV21-1,-,-
CASSLVVGTEAFF,TGTGCCAGCAGCTTAGTAGTGGGGACTGAAGCTTTCTTT,TRBJ1-1,TRBV11-2,-,-
CASSPRVQGATDTQYF,TGCGCCAGCAGTCCTCGCGTACAGGGGGCAACAGATACGCAGTATTTT,TRBJ2-3,TRBV4-1,TRBD1,-
CASSLKWGTQYYNEQFF,TGTGCCAGCAGTTTGAAGTGGGGCACACAGTACTACAATGAGCAGTTCTTC,TRBJ2-1,TRBV28,-,-
CASSPTRGLGNIQYF,TGTGCCAGCAGTCCAACCAGGGGGCTCGGAAACATTCAGTACTTC,TRBJ2-4,TRBV27,TRBD1,-
CASSDPRRGGARNNQPQHF,TGTGCCAGCAGTGACCCACGGCGGGGGGGGGCGAGAAACAATCAGCCCCAGCATTTT,TRBJ1-5,TRBV6-1,-,-
CASSPEVGRRADNEQFF,TGTGCCAGCAGCCCGGAAGTGGGCCGGAGGGCGGACAATGAGCAGTTCTTC,TRBJ2-1,TRBV11-2,-,-
CASSLYIGGGSNTEAFF,TGCGCCAGCAGCTTGTATATAGGTGGGGGGTCGAACACTGAAGCTTTCTTT,TRBJ1-1,TRBV5-1,-,-
CTSSTGGRTDTQYF,TGCACCAGCAGCACGGGGGGGCGCACAGATACGCAGTATTTT,TRBJ2-3,TRBV1,-,-
CAIRNGQGGTEAFF,TGTGCCATCAGGAATGGACAGGGGGGCACTGAAGCTTTCTTT,TRBJ1-1,TRBV10-3,TRBD1,-
CASSRDRGYEQYF,TGTGCCAGCAGCCGGGACAGGGGTTACGAGCAGTACTTC,TRBJ2-7,TRBV11-2,TRBD1,-
CASTPGLNTDTQYF,TGTGCCAGTACTCCAGGACTAAACACAGATACGCAGTATTTT,TRBJ2-3,TRBV19,-,-
CASSFSGLENTEAFF,TGTGCCAGCAGCTTCTCTGGACTGGAGAACACTGAAGCTTTCTTT,TRBJ1-1,TRBV7-9,-,few
CASSHPPGNEQFF,TGTGCCAGCAGCCACCCCCCGGGAAATGAGCAGTTCTTC,TRBJ2-1,TRBV27,-,-
CASSPRRDTDTQYF,TGTGCCAGCAGCCCCCGCCGCGACACAGATACGCAGTATTTT,TRBJ2-3,TRBV7-9,-,-
CASSLGRGHSPLHF,TGTGCCAGCAGCTTAGGCAGGGGGCATTCACCCCTCCACTTT,TRBJ1-6,TRBV7-2,TRBD1,-
CASSGTGEGIQYF,TGTGCCAGCAGCGGGACAGGGGAAGGCATTCAGTACTTC,TRBJ2-4,TRBV3-1/TRBV3-2,TRBD1,-
CASRMSQGISSTGELFF,TGTGCCAGCAGGATGAGCCAGGGGATTAGTTCCACCGGGGAGCTGTTTTTT,TRBJ2-2,TRBV3-1/TRBV3-2,-,-
CASSDTYGYTF,TGTGCCAGCAGTGACACATATGGCTACACCTTC,TRBJ1-2,TRBV2,-,-
CASGGTGGTQETQYF,TGTGCCAGCGGCGGGACAGGGGGCACCCAAGAGACCCAGTACTTC,TRBJ2-5,TRBV5-6,TRBD1,-
CASSLAPRSPLHF,TGTGCCAGCAGTTTAGCCCCGCGATCACCCCTCCACTTT,TRBJ1-6,TRBV12-3/TRBV12-4,-,-
CSASGTRGSSYNEQFF,TGCAGTGCTAGTGGGACGAGGGGGAGCTCCTACAATGAGCAGTTCTTC,TRBJ2-1,TRBV20-1,-,-
CASSLGQGRTNTEAFF,TGCGCCAGCAGCCTCGGACAGGGCAGGACGAACACTGAAGCTTTCTTT,TRBJ1-1,TRBV5-1,TRBD1,-
CASVLLTGGAIGTGELFF,TGTGCCAGCGTCCTCCTCACCGGGGGGGCGATAGGCACCGGGGAGCTGTTTTTT,TRBJ2-2,TRBV2,TRBD2,-
CASSEFREGNTEAFF,TGCGCCAGCAGTGAGTTCCGTGAAGGGAACACTGAAGCTTTCTTT,TRBJ1-1,TRBV10-1,-,-
CAISEVSGGRGEQYF,TGTGCCATCAGTGAGGTTAGCGGGGGAAGAGGAGAGCAGTACTTC,TRBJ2-7,TRBV10-3,TRBD2,-
CATSSPSGDDYEQYF,TGTGCCACCAGCAGCCCTAGCGGGGATGACTACGAGCAGTACTTC,TRBJ2-7,TRBV15,TRBD2,-
CASSLEQAGSSYEQYF,TGCGCCAGCAGCTTGGAACAGGCTGGGAGCTCCTACGAGCAGTACTTC,TRBJ2-7,TRBV5-1,-,many
CASSFVGGGPYNEQFF,TGTGCCAGCAGCTTTGTCGGCGGGGGGCCCTACAATGAGCAGTTCTTC,TRBJ2-1,TRBV7-9,TRBD2,-
CASSLSIGGTLRSKEGNQPQHF,TGTGCCAGCAGTTTATCTATAGGGGGGACCCTTAGGAGCAAGGAGGGCAATCAGCCCCAGCATTTT,TRBJ1-5,TRBV27,-,-
CASRTDRNNYGYTF,TGTGCCAGTAGAACGGACAGGAATAACTATGGCTACACCTTC,TRBJ1-2,TRBV19,TRBD1,-
CASTTQPGLQETQYF,TGTGCCAGCACCACTCAACCCGGACTACAAGAGACCCAGTACTTC,TRBJ2-5,TRBV2,-,-
CASRTGLAGGVEQFF,TGCGCCAGCAGAACGGGACTAGCGGGGGGAGTTGAGCAGTTCTTC,TRBJ2-1,TRBV10-2,TRBD2,-
CASSQAPGLSGELFF,TGCGCCAGCAGCCAAGCTCCCGGGCTGTCCGGGGAGCTGTTTTTT,TRBJ2-2,TRBV4-1,-,-
CASSEAEDQFLNSPLHF,TGTGCCAGCAGTGAAGCCGAAGACCAGTTCCTTAATTCACCCCTCCACTTT,TRBJ1-6,TRBV6-1,-,-
CASSLLGKSSYNEQFF,TGTGCCAGCAGCTTACTGGGAAAGAGCTCCTACAATGAGCAGTTCTTC,TRBJ2-1,TRBV7-9,-,-
CASSDSASEYGYTF,TGTGCCAGCAGTGACTCAGCCTCGGAATACGGCTACACCTTC,TRBJ1-2,TRBV6-4,-,-
CASSNPPGKGTDTQYF,TGTGCCAGCAGTAACCCCCCAGGGAAGGGCACAGATACGCAGTATTTT,TRBJ2-3,TRBV2,-,-
CASSQDLEGRPFF,TGTGCCAGCAGCCAAGATCTTGAAGGGAGGCCTTTCTTT,TRBJ1-1,TRBV3-1/TRBV3-2,-,-
CASSASGGRTRTDTQYF,TGTGCCAGTAGTGCCAGCGGTGGTCGGACGCGGACAGATACGCAGTATTTT,TRBJ2-3,TRBV19,-,-
CASPSREVF,TGTGCCAGCCCCTCCCGGGAAGTTTTT,TRBJ1-1,TRBV7-3,-,-
CTVGGDTYGYTF,TGCACTGTAGGAGGAGACACCTATGGCTACACCTTC,TRBJ1-2,TRBV29-1,-,-
CASSPRLAGETQYF,TGTGCCAGCAGCCCCAGGCTAGCGGGGGAGACCCAGTACTTC,TRBJ2-5,TRBV6-5,TRBD2,-
CASSFGQGLYGYTF,TGTGCCAGCAGCTTCGGACAGGGGCTCTATGGCTACACCTTC,TRBJ1-2,TRBV7-2,TRBD1,-
CASSLGGNTEAFF,TGTGCCAGCTCACTCGGGGGGAACACTGAAGCTTTCTTT,TRBJ1-1,TRBV18,-,-
CASSLSGGASTEAFF,TGCGCCAGCAGCTTATCAGGGGGCGCGAGCACTGAAGCTTTCTTT,TRBJ1-1,TRBV5-1,TRBD1,-
CASSLGSSYLYEQYF,TGTGCCAGCAGCTTAGGTTCCTCATATCTCTACGAGCAGTACTTC,TRBJ2-7,TRBV7-6,-,-
CASSQTGLAGGGTGELFF,TGTGCCAGCAGTCAAACGGGACTAGCGGGGGGGGGAACCGGGGAGCTGTTTTTT,TRBJ2-2,TRBV6-6,TRBD2,-
CASSLGQGVHEQYF,TGCGCCAGCAGCTTGGGACAGGGGGTCCACGAGCAGTACTTC,TRBJ2-7,TRBV5-1,TRBD1,-
CASSLVTGGAFGYTF,TGTGCCAGCAGTTTAGTGACAGGGGGCGCGTTTGGCTACACCTTC,TRBJ1-2,TRBV28,TRBD1,-
CASSPDRGRRRGMNTEAFF,TGTGCCAGTAGTCCTGACAGGGGGCGAAGAAGGGGCATGAACACTGAAGCTTTCTTT,TRBJ1-1,TRBV19,TRBD1,-
CASSFDRANSPLHF,TGTGCCAGCAGTTTCGACAGGGCTAATTCACCCCTCCACTTT,TRBJ1-6,TRBV28,TRBD1,-
CASSRDGNTEAFF,TGTGCCAGCAGCCGGGACGGCAACACTGAAGCTTTCTTT,TRBJ1-1,TRBV7-3,-,-
CASSLTPFRQPQHF,TGTGCCAGCAGCTTAACACCATTTAGACAGCCCCAGCATTTT,TRBJ1-5,TRBV7-2,-,-
CASSLRDRDPLGQYF,TGTGCCAGCAGCTTAAGGGACAGGGACCCTCTCGGGCAGTATTTT,TRBJ2-3,TRBV7-6,TRBD1,-
CASSEDLAADTQYF,TGCGCCAGCAGTGAGGACCTAGCGGCAGATACGCAGTATTTT,TRBJ2-3,TRBV10-1,TRBD2,-
CASSLVASGAKGDTQYF,TGTGCCAGCAGCTTAGTGGCTAGCGGGGCAAAAGGGGATACGCAGTATTTT,TRBJ2-3,TRBV7-9,TRBD2,-